This T cell receptor beta chain was identified during a study of blood T cell repertoires in COVID-19. The wider study: Some COVID-19 samples were acute and others convalescent; all came from the United States, Italy and Spain. Sources were T cells, B-cell-depleted T cells, or PBMCs; the material itself was cDNA or gDNA.

As processed by the authors: Amplifying reference gene primers gave estimates of nucleated cell counts. TCRdb keeps only in-frame clones here, not all; method: immunoSEQ multiplex PCR. From that table come the V and J calls and clone size; the DNA was used to work out D and trimming. The data show about 93,000 clones, with approximately 90% seen just once and more than 2% held by the top ten. The V end was cut by 2 bases, the J end by 5 bases, with 13 bases between. The CDR3 sequence is 14 residues long. CDR1 and CDR2 from the germline V gene are GTSNPN and SVGIG (reference sequence). The source is a man in his fifties with acute or convalescent COVID-19. The J gene is TRBJ2-1, the V gene TRBV30, with a possible D match to TRBD1 (5 bases). Specimen: peripheral blood. CDR3 amino acids: CAWSPWGLDNEQFF. The CDR3 region has the DNA TGTGCCTGGAGTCCCTGGGGCCTCGACAATGAGCAGTTCTTC.